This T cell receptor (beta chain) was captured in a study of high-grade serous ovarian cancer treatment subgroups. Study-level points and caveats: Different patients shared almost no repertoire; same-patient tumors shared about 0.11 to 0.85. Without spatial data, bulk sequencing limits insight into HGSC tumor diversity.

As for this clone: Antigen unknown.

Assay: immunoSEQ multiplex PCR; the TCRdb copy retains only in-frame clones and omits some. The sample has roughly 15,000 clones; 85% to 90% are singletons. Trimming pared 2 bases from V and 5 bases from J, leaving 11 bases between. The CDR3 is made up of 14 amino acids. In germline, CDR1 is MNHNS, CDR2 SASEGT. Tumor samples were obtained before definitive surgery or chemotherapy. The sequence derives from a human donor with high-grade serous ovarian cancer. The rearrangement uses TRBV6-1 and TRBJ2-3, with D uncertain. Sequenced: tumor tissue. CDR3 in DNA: TGTGCCAGCAGTGAAATTCTGGGCCGAGATACGCAGTATTTT. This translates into CASSEILGRDTQYF.